The entry that follows covers one T cell receptor beta chain sequence. Its antigen is as yet unknown. Trimming removed 2 bases at V and 2 bases at J, with 10 bases between. Looked up from germline, CDR1 is MNHEY and CDR2 is SVGAGI. CDR3 size: 15 residues. PCR used 60 Vbeta primers and 13 Jbeta primers. Profiled with immunoSEQ multiplex PCR; TCRdb holds only in-frame clones, not every one. The sample lists 170,000 or so clones; 75% to 85% were seen once. This specimen comes from a study of cytomegalovirus exposure and HLA in healthy donors. Regarding the study as a whole: Accurate prediction of most subjects' HLA-A and HLA-B alleles from TCR beta sequences was reported. A later analysis, which compared TCR beta chains of equal frequency, found the HLA-associated ones more clonally expanded. The classifier, whose performance was assessed in both the original and validation cohorts, reportedly diagnosed cytomegalovirus status with high specificity and sensitivity.

The origin of this receptor is a boy under 18 in good health and CMV-seronegative. The chain combines TRBV6-5 with TRBJ1-3, with D possibly matching TRBD1 (5 bases). What was sequenced was PBMCs. The CDR3 bases are TGTGCCAGCAGTTACGATACAGGACCTGGAAACACCATATATTTT. It yields the protein CASSYDTGPGNTIYF.